This T cell receptor beta chain was observed in a study of blood T cell repertoires in COVID-19. On the study more broadly: Spain, Italy and the United States supplied samples that represented acute and convalescent COVID-19. PBMCs, B-cell-depleted T cells, or T cells were the source of the cDNA or gDNA that made up the material.

The V gene's germline CDR1 is SGHTA and CDR2 FQGNSA. Trimming stripped 1 base from V and 0 bases from J, with 7 bases between. The CDR3 is 15 residues long. Per the original methods: Reference gene primer amplification in the assay estimated nucleated cell counts. The data were produced by immunoSEQ multiplex PCR, yet TCRdb's version contains in-frame clones alone and is incomplete. V, J and clone size reflect that table, while D and trimming were determined from the DNA. The table shows more than 200,000 clones, with roughly 88% occurring only once. Only a few counts were recorded for this clone. The chain is built from TRBV7-2 and TRBJ1-5; D uncertain. What was sequenced was peripheral blood. The sequence was collected from a woman between 40 and 50 years old who had recovered from COVID-19. CDR3 DNA: TGTGCCAGCAGCTTAGACAGTATTAGCAATCAGCCCCAGCATTTT. Amino acids: CASSLDSISNQPQHF.